Given below is one T cell receptor beta chain in context. The V gene's germline CDR1 is LNHDA and CDR2 SQIVND (reference sequence). The length of the CDR3 is 15 residues. V lost 7 bases, J lost 8 bases, and 20 bases lay in between. The entry originates in a study of blood T cell repertoires in COVID-19. Overall study: T cells, B-cell-depleted T cells, or PBMCs supplied cDNA or gDNA.

Data came from immunoSEQ multiplex PCR; TCRdb stores just in-frame clones and leaves some out. This table has approximately 52,000 clones, roughly 90% appearing once. The chain employs TRBV19 and TRBJ1-4, with unresolved D. Specimen: peripheral blood. This receptor was identified in a man over 45 with acute or convalescent COVID-19. The CDR3 reads CASNNPGSPFEKLFF. The CDR3 DNA sequence: TGTGCCAGTAATAATCCAGGCAGTCCGTTCGAAAAACTGTTTTTT.